This T cell receptor beta chain stems from a study of CD4 T cells in relation to SARS-CoV-2 and coronaviruses. As for the study in general: TCR beta CDR3s were sequenced after roughly 10-day antigen culture of PBMCs. General study points: This crossreactivity analysis covered spike protein alone, no other viral proteins.

Regarding this clone: What it binds is unknown.

CDR3 length equals 12 residues. CDR1 is SGDLS, CDR2 YYNGEE, per germline. V lost 0 bases and J lost 8, with 8 bases in between. More than 7.5 x 10^4 naive or memory CD4+ cells were cultured with CEF peptides for under 12 days. This table comes from immunoSEQ multiplex PCR, and its TCRdb copy is limited to in-frame clones, with some not included. The profile shows 36,000 or so clones, about three quarters of them singletons. This sequence was found in an adult with COVID-19. The sequenced sample was memory CD4+ T cells from PBMCs, cultured in vitro. This rearrangement joins TRBV9 to TRBJ1-2; D is unclear. Written as DNA, the CDR3 is TGTGCCAGCAGCGTAGCCCACTGGGGCTACACCTTC. Translated, it gives CASSVAHWGYTF.